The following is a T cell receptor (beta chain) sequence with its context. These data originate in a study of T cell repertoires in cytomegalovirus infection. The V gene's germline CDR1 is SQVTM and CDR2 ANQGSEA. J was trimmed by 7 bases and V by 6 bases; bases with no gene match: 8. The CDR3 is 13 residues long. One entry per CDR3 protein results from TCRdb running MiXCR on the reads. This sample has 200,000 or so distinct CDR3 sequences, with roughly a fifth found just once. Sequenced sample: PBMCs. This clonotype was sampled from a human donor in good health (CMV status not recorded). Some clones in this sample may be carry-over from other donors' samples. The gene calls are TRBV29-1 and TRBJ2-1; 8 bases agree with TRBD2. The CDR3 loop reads CSVGLAPTNEQFF. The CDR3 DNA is TGCAGCGTCGGACTAGCTCCCACAAATGAGCAGTTCTTC.